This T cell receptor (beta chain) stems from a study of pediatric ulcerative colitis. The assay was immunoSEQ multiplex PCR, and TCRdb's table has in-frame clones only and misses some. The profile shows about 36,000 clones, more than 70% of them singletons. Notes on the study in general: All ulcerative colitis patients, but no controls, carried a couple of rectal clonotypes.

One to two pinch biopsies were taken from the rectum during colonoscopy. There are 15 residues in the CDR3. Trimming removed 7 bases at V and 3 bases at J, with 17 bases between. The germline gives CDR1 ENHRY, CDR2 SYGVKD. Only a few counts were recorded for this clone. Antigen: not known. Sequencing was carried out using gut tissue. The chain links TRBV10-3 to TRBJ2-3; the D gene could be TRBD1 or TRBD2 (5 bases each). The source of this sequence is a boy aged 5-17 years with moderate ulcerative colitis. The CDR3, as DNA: TGTGCCATCAATGGGGGAGCTAGTTCGACAGATACGCAGTATTTT. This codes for CAINGGASSTDTQYF.